This T cell receptor beta chain is drawn from a study of cytomegalovirus exposure and HLA in healthy donors. Germline CDR1 LNHNV, CDR2 YYDKDF (reference sequence). The CDR3 spans 15 residues. The primer mix had 60 Vbeta and 13 Jbeta primers. TCRdb's copy holds only in-frame clones and misses some; the assay was immunoSEQ multiplex PCR. The data hold about 180,000 clones, with about four fifths observed a single time. The material sequenced was PBMCs. The gene calls are TRBV15 and TRBJ2-5; 9 bases agree with TRBD1. The J call is doubtful: the DNA matches TRBJ2-7 better. The origin of this receptor is a woman younger than 30 in good health and CMV-seropositive. The CDR3 region has the DNA TGTGCCACCAGCAGGGGGACAGGGACCTCCTACGAGCAGTACTTC. It yields the protein CATSRGTGTSYEQYF.